This T cell receptor (beta chain) was captured by sequencing in a study of cytomegalovirus exposure and HLA in healthy donors. Concerning this clone: What it binds is unknown.

Study results and caveats: Across donors, most TCRs were seen rarely, yet some public ones were widespread. TCR beta chains associated with HLA were, in a later analysis, more clonally expanded than equally common others. CMV serostatus was the sole immune exposure information available.

It was with 60 Vbeta and 13 Jbeta primers that the PCR ran. The repertoire was sequenced with immunoSEQ multiplex PCR; TCRdb's copy has only in-frame clones and lacks some. The repertoire consists of over 150,000 clones, with around 79% occurring once and the leading ten covering roughly 7.5%. This CDR3 has 12 amino acids. V was pared by 0 bases and J by 7 bases, with 6 bases between. Germline V gene lookup returns CDR1 MGHRA and CDR2 YSYEKL. The clonotype was recovered from a male donor in good health and CMV-seropositive. The chain links TRBV4-1 to TRBJ2-5; D is perhaps TRBD1 (5 bases). The specimen was PBMCs. CDR3 nucleotides: TGCGCCAGCAGCCAAGATCAGGGGACCCAGTACTTC. Translated, it gives CASSQDQGTQYF.